The clone carrying this T cell receptor beta chain came up a few times. The antigen is not known. This record comes from a study of response to subunit inactivated influenza vaccine. Study-wide results and limits: Each seasonal flu vaccination may recruit only limited new T cells, authors suggested.

A single record per CDR3 protein comes from TCRdb applying MiXCR to the RT-PCR reads. The repertoire has some 600,000 distinct CDR3 sequences, 13% to 15% of them found once; the top ten carry 7.5% to 8%. From germline, CDR1 is SGHRS and CDR2 YFSETQ. The CDR3 is 14 amino acids. Trimming stripped 4 bases from V and 1 base from J, with 11 bases between. The sample consisted of PBMCs from blood, taken less than 15 days before vaccination. The receptor was isolated from a middle-aged man who received an inactivated influenza vaccine. This chain uses TRBV5-1 with TRBJ2-5; no firm D call. The CDR3 protein is CASSPLALQETQYF. In nucleotides, the CDR3 is TGCGCCAGCAGCCCACTGGCCCTCCAAGAGACCCAGTACTTC.